This T cell receptor beta chain was obtained from a study of T cell changes during pregnancy in multiple sclerosis. This table comes from immunoSEQ multiplex PCR, and its TCRdb copy is limited to in-frame clones, with some not included. Of around 110,000 clones listed, 85% to 95% are singletons. Germline V gene lookup returns CDR1 KGHSH and CDR2 LQKENI. CDR3 length: 15 residues. V shed 2 bases and J 4 bases; nucleotides not matched to a gene: 5. The chain carries TRBV18 and TRBJ1-1; 9 bases match TRBD1. This clonotype was obtained from a female donor in good health, enrolled as a control in a pregnancy study. The source was peripheral blood, collected in the third trimester of pregnancy. The CDR3 coding sequence is TGTGCCAGCTCACCAGGGACAGGGACGCTCACTGAAGCTTTCTTT. Residues: CASSPGTGTLTEAFF.